The 27 T cell receptor beta chains below come from one sample, sequenced in a study of blood T cell repertoires in COVID-19. TCRdb's table, derived via immunoSEQ multiplex PCR, lists solely in-frame clones and lacks some. The sample consists of 150,000 to 180,000 clones, 80% of them appearing once. The specimen was peripheral blood. The receptors were gathered from a man aged 60 to 69 with acute or convalescent COVID-19.

V and J are TRBV11-2 and TRBJ2-7, with D maybe TRBD1 (6 bases). The CDR3 sequence is 15 residues long. Germline assignment: CDR1 SGHAT and CDR2 FQNNGV. Trimming took off 0 bases at V and 3 bases at J, with 12 bases between the two ends. This CDR3 reads CASSLEWTDGYEQYF. The CDR3 DNA follows: TGTGCCAGCAGCTTAGAGTGGACAGACGGCTACGAGCAGTACTTC.

The chain employs TRBV18 and TRBJ2-3, with D unresolved. The CDR3 has 15 residues. Trimming shortened V by 6 bases and J by 1 base, and 14 bases separated the two germline ends. Per germline, CDR1 KGHSH and CDR2 LQKENI. The CDR3 loop is CASSSEASGTDTQYF. DNA for the CDR3: TGTGCCAGCTCGTCAGAGGCGTCAGGCACAGATACGCAGTATTTT.

The chain recombines TRBV10-3 with TRBJ2-2, with TRBD2 matching 8 bases. The CDR3 runs 16 residues. CDR1 is ENHRY, CDR2 SYGVKD, per germline. J lost 0 bases, V lost 7 bases, and 7 bases had no gene match. The CDR3 nucleotides are TGTGCCATCACCCCGGGGGGGCAGACGAACACCGGGGAGCTGTTTTTT. Amino acid sequence: CAITPGGQTNTGELFF.

This chain joins TRBV2 and TRBJ2-4; TRBD2 matches 11 bases. J was trimmed by 7 bases and V by 1 base; bases with no gene match: 0. The CDR3 is 14 amino acids. Germline V gene data show CDR1 as SNHLY and CDR2 as FYNNEI. As DNA, the CDR3 is TGTGCCAGCAGTGAAGGACTAGCGGGGAACATTCAGTACTTC. Translating it yields CASSEGLAGNIQYF.

The genes are TRBV5-8 and TRBJ2-2, with 8 bases identical to TRBD1. The CDR3 is made up of 17 amino acids. The germline CDR1 and CDR2 sequences are SGHTS and YDEGEE. Unmatched junction bases numbered 16, after V lost 6 bases and J lost 6 bases. CDR3 residues: CASIPTGVVIGSGELFF. The CDR3 DNA sequence: TGTGCCAGCATCCCGACAGGGGTGGTCATTGGTTCCGGGGAGCTGTTTTTT.

The chain carries TRBV27 and TRBJ1-1; the match to TRBD1 covers 7 bases. CDR1 is MNHEY, CDR2 SMNVEV, per germline (reference sequence). Losses at the gene ends were 5 bases for V and 11 bases for J; bases not matched to a gene: 8. CDR3 length: 12 residues. The CDR3 sequence: CASSPHRGWAFF. CDR3 sequence (DNA): TGTGCCAGCAGTCCTCACAGGGGCTGGGCTTTCTTT.

The rearrangement uses TRBV19 and TRBJ2-7; D ambiguous. Germline V gene sequence: CDR1 LNHDA, CDR2 SQIVND (reference sequence). The CDR3 is 11 residues long. V lost 7 bases to trimming and J lost 6 bases, with 10 bases between them. The CDR3: CASKSLGEQYF. The CDR3 DNA reads TGTGCCAGTAAATCCCTCGGCGAGCAGTACTTC.

V is TRBV5-1 and J is TRBJ2-2; D uncertain. The germline V and J ends were trimmed by 0 bases and 6 bases, with 12 bases remaining between them. Per the germline V gene, CDR1 is SGHRS and CDR2 is YFSETQ. This CDR3 has 15 residues. The CDR3 sequence is CASSLGQVVPGELFF. The CDR3 DNA is TGCGCCAGCAGCTTGGGCCAGGTGGTACCCGGGGAGCTGTTTTTT.

A remark on this clone: Other DNA sequences in the same sample also yield this CDR3. J is TRBJ2-2 and V is TRBV12-3 or TRBV12-4; D is possibly TRBD2 (5 bases). The CDR3 loop spans 11 amino acids. The ends were cut back, 6 bases at V and 6 bases at J, with 5 bases in the middle. The CDR3 nucleotides read TGTGCCAGCAGGGAGGCCGGGGAGCTGTTTTTT. This gives the protein CASREAGELFF.

CDR3 region: CASSGATGQGLYEQYF. The CDR3 DNA sequence: TGTGCCAGCAGTGGAGCGACGGGACAGGGATTATACGAGCAGTACTTC. This rearrangement joins TRBV6-1 to TRBJ2-7, with 9 bases that match TRBD1. Germline trimming cut 4 bases from V and 4 bases from J; bases unmatched to any gene: 11. Germline values: CDR1 MNHNS, CDR2 SASEGT. The CDR3 length is 16 residues.

The V and J genes are TRBV29-1 and TRBJ2-5; perhaps TRBD1 as D (6 bases). The CDR3 has 13 amino acids. Germline CDR1 is SQVTM and CDR2 is ANQGSEA. The V end lost 6 bases, the J end lost 2 bases, and 13 bases lay between the germline ends. The CDR3 spells CSVFRGIQETQYF. The CDR3, as DNA: TGCAGCGTATTCAGGGGAATACAAGAGACCCAGTACTTC.

The gene calls are TRBV2 and TRBJ2-3; 7 bases fit TRBD1. CDR1 and CDR2 (germline): SNHLY, FYNNEI. CDR3 length equals 15 residues. With 5 bases clipped from V and 4 bases from J, the junction kept 9 bases outside the gene matches. CDR3 bases: TGTGCCAGCAGTATACAGGGGAGCGGCCCAGATACGCAGTATTTT. It yields the protein CASSIQGSGPDTQYF.

The sample holds one count of this clone. This chain uses TRBV7-3 with TRBJ2-1; 9 nucleotides align to TRBD1. V was clipped by 1 base and J by 2 bases; unmatched bases: 6. The germline gives CDR1 SGHTA, CDR2 FQGTGA. The CDR3 sequence is 17 residues long. CDR3 nucleotide sequence: TGTGCCAGCAGCTTAAGGGCGGGACAGGGAACCTACAATGAGCAGTTCTTC. As protein: CASSLRAGQGTYNEQFF. The variable domain in full, completed from reference TRBV7-3 and TRBJ2-1, reads GAGVSQTPSNKVTEKGKYVELRCDPISGHTALYWYRQSLGQGPEFLIYFQGTGAADDSGLPNDRFFAVRPEGSVSTLKIQRTERGDSAVYLCASSLRAGQGTYNEQFFGPGTRLTVL.

V and J are TRBV9 and TRBJ2-1, with a possible D match to TRBD2 (5 bases). The CDR3 has 12 amino acids. Per germline, CDR1 SGDLS and CDR2 YYNGEE. Trimming took off 0 bases at V and 15 bases at J, with 13 bases between the two ends. Here the CDR3 reads CASSVVEGSLFF. In DNA, the CDR3 is TGTGCCAGCAGCGTAGTCGAGGGAAGTTTGTTCTTC.

The chain carries TRBV9 and TRBJ2-3; 9 nucleotides agree with TRBD2. Germline V gives CDR1 SGDLS, CDR2 YYNGEE. The CDR3 loop spans 13 amino acids. J lost 8 bases, V lost 3 bases, and 4 bases had no gene match. The CDR3 here is CASSATSGSTQYF. DNA of the CDR3: TGTGCCAGCAGCGCGACTAGCGGTAGTACGCAGTATTTT. The full variable domain, completed using reference TRBV9 and TRBJ2-3, is DSGVTQTPKHLITATGQRVTLRCSPRSGDLSVYWYQQSLDQGLQFLIQYYNGEERAKGNILERFSAQQFPDLHSELNLSSLELGDSALYFCASSATSGSTQYFGPGTRLTVL.

The V call is TRBV28, the J call TRBJ1-1; 8 bases fit TRBD1. The V gene's germline CDR1 is MDHEN and CDR2 SYDVKM. The V and J ends lost 3 bases and 8 bases, in that order; junction bases with no gene match: 5. This CDR3 spans 13 amino acids. CDR3 residues: CASSFPRTGEAFF. In DNA, the CDR3 is TGTGCCAGCAGTTTCCCCCGGACAGGGGAAGCTTTCTTT.

V gene TRBV19 combines with J gene TRBJ1-2, with 7 nucleotides matching TRBD1. With V trimmed by 7 bases and J by 7 bases, 12 bases remained unmatched. This CDR3 region has 14 residues. Germline lookup yields CDR1 LNHDA and CDR2 SQIVND (reference sequence). The CDR3 region is CASKASTGFAGYTF. CDR3 nucleotide sequence: TGTGCCAGTAAAGCATCGACAGGGTTCGCTGGCTACACCTTC.

V gene TRBV2 combines with J gene TRBJ2-3, with TRBD2 identical over 10 bases. This CDR3 is built from 14 residues. The V segment lost 6 bases and the J segment 3 bases; nucleotides outside the gene matches: 3. CDR1 and CDR2 from the germline V gene are SNHLY and FYNNEI. CDR3 nucleotides: TGTGCCAGCAGGAGCGGGGGGGGAACAGATACGCAGTATTTT. Translation: CASRSGGGTDTQYF.

The chain carries TRBV4-3 and TRBJ2-4, with a weak D call TRBD1 (5 bases). The CDR3 contains 14 residues. The germline gives CDR1 LGHNA, CDR2 YSLEER. V gave up 0 bases and J gave up 9 bases, with 12 bases separating them. The CDR3 nucleotides read TGCGCCAGCAGCCAAGACGCGGCAGGGCGCATTCAGTACTTC. Amino acids: CASSQDAAGRIQYF.

This chain uses TRBV7-3 with TRBJ2-2, with 10 bases lining up with TRBD2. Germline V gene sequence: CDR1 SGHTA, CDR2 FQGTGA. The junction had 17 bases not matched to a gene; V was cut back by 5 bases and J by 5 bases. This CDR3 is 19 amino acids long. The CDR3 is CASSRWPSGSRGGTGELFF. The CDR3 coding sequence is TGTGCCAGCAGCCGCTGGCCTAGCGGGAGCCGTGGGGGAACCGGGGAGCTGTTTTTT.

This sequence joins TRBV12-5 and TRBJ2-5; D might be TRBD1 (6 bases). The CDR3 runs 14 residues. Germline V gives CDR1 LGHNT, CDR2 FRNRAP. Trimming removed 2 bases from V and 5 bases from J, with 12 bases in between. CDR3 region: CASGLSGAVETQYF. The CDR3 DNA is TGTGCTAGTGGTTTGTCAGGGGCTGTGGAGACCCAGTACTTC.

The chain is built from TRBV12-5 and TRBJ1-2; D is unclear. The CDR3 contains 13 residues. From germline, CDR1 is LGHNT and CDR2 FRNRAP. Between the trimmed V and J ends, which lost 1 base and 2 bases, there was a span of 5 bases. This CDR3 is CASGLAVNYGYTF. DNA of the CDR3: TGTGCTAGTGGTTTGGCCGTAAACTATGGCTACACCTTC.

This chain joins TRBV5-4 and TRBJ2-3, with 10 bases fitting TRBD2. J was trimmed by 5 bases and V by 1 base; bases with no gene match: 4. The CDR3 length is 15 residues. From germline, CDR1 is SGHNT and CDR2 YYREEE (reference sequence). Written as DNA, the CDR3 is TGTGCCAGCAGCTTGAGCGGGAGGGTGGGAGATACGCAGTATTTT. Encoded protein: CASSLSGRVGDTQYF.

V usage is TRBV12-5 and J usage is TRBJ2-7; 9 bases are shared with TRBD1. CDR1 and CDR2 from the germline V gene are LGHNT and FRNRAP. The CDR3 covers 16 residues. With 1 base clipped from V and 2 bases from J, the junction kept 6 bases outside the gene matches. The CDR3 DNA sequence: TGTGCTAGTGGTTTGGGGCCGGGACAGGGAGCCTACGAGCAGTACTTC. Translated: CASGLGPGQGAYEQYF.

This clone was seen a handful of times. This chain links TRBV6-5 with TRBJ2-7, with TRBD1 matching over 12 bases. V shed 6 bases, J shed 4 bases, and the junction held 7 bases outside the gene matches. Germline CDR1 MNHEY, CDR2 SVGAGI. CDR3 length equals 15 residues. Here the CDR3 DNA reads TGTGCCAGCAGCCCGGGACAGGGGGCGCTTTACGAGCAGTACTTC. This encodes CASSPGQGALYEQYF.

The rearrangement uses TRBV12-3 or TRBV12-4 and TRBJ2-7; TRBD2 is a possible D gene (5 bases). CDR3 size: 12 residues. V gave up 3 bases and J gave up 4 bases, with 7 bases separating them. CDR3 in DNA: TGTGCCAGCAGTTTGAGAGGGTACGAGCAGTACTTC. This gives the protein CASSLRGYEQYF.

The chain links TRBV29-1 to TRBJ2-3; TRBD2 might be the D (5 bases). V was pared by 7 bases and J by 4 bases, with 12 bases between. Per the germline V gene, CDR1 is SQVTM and CDR2 is ANQGSEA. CDR3 length: 12 residues. CDR3 loop: CSAGRGPDTQYF. In DNA form, the CDR3 reads TGCAGCGCTGGACGAGGGCCAGATACGCAGTATTTT.